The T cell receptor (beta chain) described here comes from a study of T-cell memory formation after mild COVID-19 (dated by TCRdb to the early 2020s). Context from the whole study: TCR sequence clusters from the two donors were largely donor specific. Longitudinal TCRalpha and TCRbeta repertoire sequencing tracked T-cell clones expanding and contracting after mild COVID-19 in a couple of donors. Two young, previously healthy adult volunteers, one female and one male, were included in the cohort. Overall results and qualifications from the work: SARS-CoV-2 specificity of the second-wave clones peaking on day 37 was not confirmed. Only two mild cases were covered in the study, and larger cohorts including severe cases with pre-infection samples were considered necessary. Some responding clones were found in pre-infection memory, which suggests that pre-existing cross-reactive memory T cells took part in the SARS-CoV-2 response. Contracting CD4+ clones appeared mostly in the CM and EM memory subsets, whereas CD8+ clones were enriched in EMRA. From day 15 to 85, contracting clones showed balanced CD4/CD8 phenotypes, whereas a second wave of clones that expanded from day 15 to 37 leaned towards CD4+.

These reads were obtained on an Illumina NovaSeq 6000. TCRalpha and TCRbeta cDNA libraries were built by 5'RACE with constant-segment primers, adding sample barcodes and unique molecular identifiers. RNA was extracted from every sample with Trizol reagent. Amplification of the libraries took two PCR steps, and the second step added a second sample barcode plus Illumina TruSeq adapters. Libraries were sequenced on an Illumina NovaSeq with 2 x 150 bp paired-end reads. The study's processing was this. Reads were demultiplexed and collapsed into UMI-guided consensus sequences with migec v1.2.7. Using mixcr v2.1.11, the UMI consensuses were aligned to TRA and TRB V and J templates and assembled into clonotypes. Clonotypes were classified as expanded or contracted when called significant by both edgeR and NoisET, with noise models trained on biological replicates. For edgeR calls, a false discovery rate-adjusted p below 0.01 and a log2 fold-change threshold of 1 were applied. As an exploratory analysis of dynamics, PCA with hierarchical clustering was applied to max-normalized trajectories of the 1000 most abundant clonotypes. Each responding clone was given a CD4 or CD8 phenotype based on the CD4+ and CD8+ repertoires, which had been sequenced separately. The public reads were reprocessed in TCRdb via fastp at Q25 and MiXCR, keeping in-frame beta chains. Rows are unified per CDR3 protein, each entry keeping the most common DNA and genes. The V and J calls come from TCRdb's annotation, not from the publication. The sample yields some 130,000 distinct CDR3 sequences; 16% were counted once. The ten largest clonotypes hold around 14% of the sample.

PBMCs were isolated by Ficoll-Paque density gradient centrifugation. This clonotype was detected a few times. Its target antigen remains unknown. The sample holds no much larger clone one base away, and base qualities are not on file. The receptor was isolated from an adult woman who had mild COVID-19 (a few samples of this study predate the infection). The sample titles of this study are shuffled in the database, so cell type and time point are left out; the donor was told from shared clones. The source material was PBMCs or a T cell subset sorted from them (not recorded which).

CDR3 loop: CSARPREGVAKNIQYF. The DNA sequence is TGCAGTGCTAGACCGAGGGAGGGAGTAGCCAAAAACATTCAGTACTTC. The V and J genes are TRBV20-1 and TRBJ2-4; a stretch of 7 junction bases matches TRBD2. From the cysteine through the phenylalanine, the CDR3 covers 16 amino acids. Just the 48-base CDR3 DNA is kept, in frame starting at base 1. V has 2 bases trimmed and J has 0 bases trimmed; junction bases matching no gene number 7. Via the germline V gene (reference sequence), CDR1 is DFQATT and CDR2 SNEGSKA.